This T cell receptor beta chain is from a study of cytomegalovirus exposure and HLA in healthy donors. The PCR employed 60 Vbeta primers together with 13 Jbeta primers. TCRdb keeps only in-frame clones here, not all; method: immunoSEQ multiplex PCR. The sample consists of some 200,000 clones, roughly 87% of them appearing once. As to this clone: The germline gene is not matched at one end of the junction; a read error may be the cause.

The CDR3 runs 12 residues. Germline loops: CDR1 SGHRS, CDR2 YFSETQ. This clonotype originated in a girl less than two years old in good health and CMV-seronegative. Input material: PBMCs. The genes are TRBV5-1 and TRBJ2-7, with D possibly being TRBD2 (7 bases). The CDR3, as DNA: TGCGCCAGCACCTTGGGGGGGCCCGAGCAGTACTTC. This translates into CASTLGGPEQYF. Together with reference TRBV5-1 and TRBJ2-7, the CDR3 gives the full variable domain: KAGVTQTPRYLIKTRGQQVTLSCSPISGHRSVSWYQQTPGQGLQFLFEYFSETQRNKGNFPGRFSGRQFSNSRSEMNVSTLELGDSALYLCASTLGGPEQYFGPGTRLTVT.